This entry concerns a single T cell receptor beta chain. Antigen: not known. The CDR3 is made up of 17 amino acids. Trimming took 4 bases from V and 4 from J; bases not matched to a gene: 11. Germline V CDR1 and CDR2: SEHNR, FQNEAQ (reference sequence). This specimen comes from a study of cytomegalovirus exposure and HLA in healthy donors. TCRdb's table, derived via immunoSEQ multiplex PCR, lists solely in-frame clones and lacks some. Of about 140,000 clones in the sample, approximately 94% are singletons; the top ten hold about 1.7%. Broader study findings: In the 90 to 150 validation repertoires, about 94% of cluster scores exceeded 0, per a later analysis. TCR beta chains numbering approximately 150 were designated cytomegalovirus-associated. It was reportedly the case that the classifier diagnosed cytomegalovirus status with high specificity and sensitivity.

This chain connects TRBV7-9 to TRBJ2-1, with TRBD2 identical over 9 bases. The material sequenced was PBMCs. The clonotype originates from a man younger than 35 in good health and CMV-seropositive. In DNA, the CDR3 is TGTGCCAGCAGCTCCTTGGTCGGCGGGAGGGTTTACAATGAGCAGTTCTTC. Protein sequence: CASSSLVGGRVYNEQFF.